This entry is about one TCR beta chain. This clonotype was seen only a few times. What antigen it recognizes has not been identified. The record has no base qualities; no much larger clone is one base away. Libraries came from multiplex PCR. The data were produced on an Illumina HiSeq 4000. To build TCR beta libraries, CDR3 regions were amplified by Arm-PCR using iRepertoire HTBI primers. PCR products were gel purified before sequencing. Regarding the original processing steps: A total of roughly 65 TRBV and under 15 TRBJ segments were identified across samples and were used for gene usage analysis of CDR3 amino acid clonotypes. COPE and FqMerger were used to merge filtered high-quality paired reads into contigs. BLAST was used to align contigs to IMGT TRBV, TRBD and TRBJ reference genes, and CDR3 was defined according to IMGT. Any clonotype with a frequency above 0.1% was counted as a highly expanded clone. Shannon entropy was used to measure repertoire diversity, and the Gini coefficient was used to measure V-J evenness. A clonotype was considered public if more than one individual shared it. TCRdb ran its own pipeline on the public reads, namely fastp trimming at Q25 and MiXCR clone calling, and kept in-frame beta chains. Rows with a matching CDR3 protein are joined into one entry that keeps the most common DNA and genes. The V and J calls and clone size come from TCRdb's table, not from the authors' own analysis. This sample has roughly 490,000 distinct CDR3 sequences in its table, and around a fifth of those were observed once. Together, the top ten hold less than 15% of the sample.

This record belongs to a study of regulatory T cells in long-lasting Graves disease (dated by TCRdb to the early 2020s). About the investigation overall: Persistent Graves' disease was defined as antithyroid drug treatment for over 5 years with persistently positive TSH receptor autoantibodies. This study used TCR sequencing and RNA sequencing of peripheral blood to compare persistent Graves' disease patients against newly diagnosed Graves' disease patients. The study took place in China and was registered as a clinical trial. A total of around 35 samples underwent TCR sequencing: around 13 from persistent and about 20 from newly diagnosed Graves' disease patients. On average, persistent Graves' disease patients in the clinical cohort had been on antithyroid drugs for about 10 years. Here is what the overall study found, with its caveats: The study examined only peripheral blood because the primary lesion, thyroid tissue, could not be accessed. Persistent disease showed preferential use of TRBV28, TRBJ1-2 and TRBJ2-5, whereas newly diagnosed disease favored TRBV20-1 and TRBJ2-1. Sequencing and analysis were limited to the TCR beta chain. As a limitation, the authors acknowledged that the small sample size may reduce accuracy. Lower TCR Shannon entropy and fewer highly expanded clones were observed in persistent Graves' disease patients than in newly diagnosed patients, which suggested clonal expansion. More public clonotypes were shared among persistent patients (over 2,500) than among newly diagnosed patients (approximately 930).

The CDR3 holds 14 amino acids from the cysteine to the phenylalanine. This entry keeps only the CDR3 DNA: 42 bases, framed from base 1. Trimming takes 4 bases from V and 0 bases from J, and the germline ends sit 10 bases apart. For CDR1 and CDR2, the germline V gene (reference sequence) lists DFQATT and SNEGSKA. The time point label corresponds to: persistent/refractory GD, antithyroid drugs over 5 years with positive TRAb. RNA was extracted from PBMCs in TRIzol for both TCR sequencing and RNA sequencing. Graves' disease was diagnosed according to American Thyroid Association guidelines. The patients came from an endocrinology department in Xi'an, China. Each patient gave approximately 10 milliliters of peripheral blood, collected in an EDTA anticoagulant tube. PBMCs were isolated by Ficoll Paque Plus density gradient separation without further T cell sorting. An Agilent 2100 Bioanalyzer and agarose gel were used to assess RNA quality, and a NanoDrop 2000 was used to measure RNA concentration.

The rearrangement combines TRBV20-1 with TRBJ2-1, with TRBD1 perhaps the D gene, on 6 matching bases. The TCR originated in a female donor with Graves disease. The specimen was peripheral blood mononuclear cells (PBMCs), collected when the disease was refractory, from a patient treated with antithyroid drugs. The nucleotide sequence reads TGCAGTGCTAAATCCAGGGGCTCCTACAATGAGCAGTTCTTC. This sequence encodes CSAKSRGSYNEQFF.